What follows describes a single T cell receptor (beta chain). Its antigen is still unknown. Pooling of second doses given at about 4 or about 12 weeks was done. These data originate in a study of T cell responses to AZD1222 COVID-19 vaccine. The protocol was immunoSEQ multiplex PCR, while the TCRdb copy is restricted to in-frame clones and leaves out a portion. Of 95,000 to 110,000 clones listed, about 85% were seen once; the top ten hold around 4.9%. General study results and limits: Reports say nearly half of spike-specific TCRs go after unmutated variant regions. Vaccine-associated CD4 TCRs spanned spike, dominant at 160-218 and 743-854.

This CDR3 has 11 amino acids. The V gene's germline CDR1 is MDHEN and CDR2 SYDVKM. Trimming shortened V by 3 bases and J by 4 bases, and 4 bases separated the two germline ends. The TCR originated in an adult who received the AZD1222 COVID-19 vaccine. The sequencing used peripheral blood, collected 28 days after the second AZD1222 dose. V is TRBV28 and J is TRBJ2-7; D is unclear. The CDR3 region is CASSLRYEQYF. DNA for the CDR3: TGTGCCAGCAGTTTGAGGTACGAGCAGTACTTC.